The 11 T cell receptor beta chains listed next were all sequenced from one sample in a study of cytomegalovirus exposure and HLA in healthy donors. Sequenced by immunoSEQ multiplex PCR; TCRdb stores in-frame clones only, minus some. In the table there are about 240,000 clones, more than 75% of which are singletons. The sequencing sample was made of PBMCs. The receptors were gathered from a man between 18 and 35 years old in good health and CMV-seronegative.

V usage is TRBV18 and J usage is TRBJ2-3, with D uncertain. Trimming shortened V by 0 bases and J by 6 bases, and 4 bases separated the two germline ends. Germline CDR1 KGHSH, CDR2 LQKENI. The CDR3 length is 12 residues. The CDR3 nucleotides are TGTGCCAGCTCACCACCGCGGGATACGCAGTATTTT. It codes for CASSPPRDTQYF.

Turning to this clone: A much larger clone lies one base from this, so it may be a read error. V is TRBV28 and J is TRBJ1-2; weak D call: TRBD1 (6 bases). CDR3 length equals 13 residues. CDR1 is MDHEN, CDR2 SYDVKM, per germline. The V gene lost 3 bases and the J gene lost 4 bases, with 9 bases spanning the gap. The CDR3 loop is CASSFTGTYGYTF. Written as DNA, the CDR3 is TGTGCCAGCAGTTTCACAGGGACCTATGGCTACACCTTC.

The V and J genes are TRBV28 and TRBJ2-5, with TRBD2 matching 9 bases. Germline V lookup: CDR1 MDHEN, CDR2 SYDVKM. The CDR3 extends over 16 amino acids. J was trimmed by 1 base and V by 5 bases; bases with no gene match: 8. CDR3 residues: CASSILSGSGQETQYF. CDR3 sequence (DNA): TGTGCCAGCAGTATACTTAGCGGGAGCGGCCAAGAGACCCAGTACTTC. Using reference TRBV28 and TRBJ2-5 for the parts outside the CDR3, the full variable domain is DVKVTQSSRYLVKRTGEKVFLECVQDMDHENMFWYRQDPGLGLRLIYFSYDVKMKEKGDIPEGYSVSREKKERFSLILESASTNQTSMYLCASSILSGSGQETQYFGPGTRLLVL.

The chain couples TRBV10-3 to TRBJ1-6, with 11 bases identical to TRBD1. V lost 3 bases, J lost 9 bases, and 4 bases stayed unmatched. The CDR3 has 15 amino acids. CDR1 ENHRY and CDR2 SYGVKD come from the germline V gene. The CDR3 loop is CAISDWGQGGSPLHF. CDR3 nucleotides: TGTGCCATCAGTGATTGGGGACAGGGGGGTTCACCCCTCCACTTT.

The CDR3 bases are TGTGCCAGCAGCTTCGACGGACAGGGGAATCAGCCCCAGCATTTT. It specifies CASSFDGQGNQPQHF. This sequence joins TRBV7-2 and TRBJ1-5; 9 bases map to TRBD1. Germline values: CDR1 SGHTA, CDR2 FQGNSA. The CDR3 is made up of 15 amino acids. J lost 4 bases, V lost 3 bases, and 4 bases had no gene match.

CDR3 in DNA: TGTGCCAGCAGCGCTATGAGCGGGGTGGTGGATACGCAGTATTTT. Translated, it gives CASSAMSGVVDTQYF. V and J are TRBV7-2 and TRBJ2-3; 7 bases match TRBD2. Germline trimming cut 5 bases from V and 6 bases from J; bases unmatched to any gene: 11. Germline CDR1 and CDR2: SGHTA and FQGNSA. The CDR3 loop spans 15 amino acids.

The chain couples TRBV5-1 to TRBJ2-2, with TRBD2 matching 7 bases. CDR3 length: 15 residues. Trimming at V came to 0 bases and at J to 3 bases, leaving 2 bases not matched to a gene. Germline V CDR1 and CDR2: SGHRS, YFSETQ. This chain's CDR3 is CASSLGLADTGELFF. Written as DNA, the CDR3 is TGCGCCAGCAGCTTGGGACTAGCAGACACCGGGGAGCTGTTTTTT. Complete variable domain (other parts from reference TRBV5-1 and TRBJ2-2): KAGVTQTPRYLIKTRGQQVTLSCSPISGHRSVSWYQQTPGQGLQFLFEYFSETQRNKGNFPGRFSGRQFSNSRSEMNVSTLELGDSALYLCASSLGLADTGELFFGEGSRLTVL.

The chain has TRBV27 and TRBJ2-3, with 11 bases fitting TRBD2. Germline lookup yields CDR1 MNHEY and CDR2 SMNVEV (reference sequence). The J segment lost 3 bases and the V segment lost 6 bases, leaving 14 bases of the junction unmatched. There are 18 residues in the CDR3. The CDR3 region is CASSPTSGRYSLTDTQYF. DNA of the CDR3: TGTGCCAGCAGCCCTACTAGCGGGAGATATTCGTTGACAGATACGCAGTATTTT.

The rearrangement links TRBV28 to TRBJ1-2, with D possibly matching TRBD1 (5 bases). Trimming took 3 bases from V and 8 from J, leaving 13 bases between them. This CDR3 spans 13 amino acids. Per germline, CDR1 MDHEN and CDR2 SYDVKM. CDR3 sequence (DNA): TGTGCCAGCAGTTTCCCGACGGGGGTGGGCTACACCTTC. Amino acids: CASSFPTGVGYTF.

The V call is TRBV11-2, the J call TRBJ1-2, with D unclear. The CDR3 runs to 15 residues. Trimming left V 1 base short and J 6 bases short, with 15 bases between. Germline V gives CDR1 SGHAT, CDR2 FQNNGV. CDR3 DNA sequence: TGTGCCAGCAGCTTAGGCCAGGCTGAACTTGATGGCTACACCTTC. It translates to CASSLGQAELDGYTF.

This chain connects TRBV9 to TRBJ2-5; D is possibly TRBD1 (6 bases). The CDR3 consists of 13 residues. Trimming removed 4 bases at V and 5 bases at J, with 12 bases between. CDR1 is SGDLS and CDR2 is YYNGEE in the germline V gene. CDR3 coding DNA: TGTGCCAGCAGCCTACAGGGTTCGGAGACCCAGTACTTC. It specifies CASSLQGSETQYF.